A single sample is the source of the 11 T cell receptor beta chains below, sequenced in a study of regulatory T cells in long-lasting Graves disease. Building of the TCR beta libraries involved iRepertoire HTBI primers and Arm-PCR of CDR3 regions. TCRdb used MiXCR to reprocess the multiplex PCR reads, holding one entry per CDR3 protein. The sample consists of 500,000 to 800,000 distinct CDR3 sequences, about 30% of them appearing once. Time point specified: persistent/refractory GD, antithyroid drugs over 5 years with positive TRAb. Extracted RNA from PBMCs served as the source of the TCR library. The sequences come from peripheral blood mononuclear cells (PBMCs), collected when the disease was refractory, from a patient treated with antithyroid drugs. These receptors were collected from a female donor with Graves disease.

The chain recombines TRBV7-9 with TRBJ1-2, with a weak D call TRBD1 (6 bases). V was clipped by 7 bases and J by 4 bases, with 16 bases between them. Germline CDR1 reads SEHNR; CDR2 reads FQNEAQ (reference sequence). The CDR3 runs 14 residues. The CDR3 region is CASNWAGDPYGYTF. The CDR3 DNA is TGTGCCAGCAATTGGGCAGGGGACCCCTATGGCTACACCTTC.

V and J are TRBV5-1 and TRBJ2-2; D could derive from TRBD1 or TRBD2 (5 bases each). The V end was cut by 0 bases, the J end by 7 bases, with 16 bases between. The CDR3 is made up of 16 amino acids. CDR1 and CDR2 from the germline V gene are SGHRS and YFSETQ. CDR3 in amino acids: CASSLVPRENFGELFF. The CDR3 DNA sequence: TGCGCCAGCAGCTTGGTACCCAGGGAGAATTTCGGGGAGCTGTTTTTT.

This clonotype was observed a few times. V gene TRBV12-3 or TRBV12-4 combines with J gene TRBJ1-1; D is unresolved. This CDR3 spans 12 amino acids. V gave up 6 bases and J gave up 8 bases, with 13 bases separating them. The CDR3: CASSPDHLEAFF. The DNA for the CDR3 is TGTGCCAGCAGCCCCGATCATCTAGAAGCTTTCTTT.

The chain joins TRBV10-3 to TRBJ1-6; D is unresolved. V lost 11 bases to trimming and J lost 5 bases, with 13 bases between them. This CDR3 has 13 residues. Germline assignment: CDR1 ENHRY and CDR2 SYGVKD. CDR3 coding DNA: TGTGCCTGCGGGCAGGCCAATAATTCACCCCTCCACTTT. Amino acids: CACGQANNSPLHF.

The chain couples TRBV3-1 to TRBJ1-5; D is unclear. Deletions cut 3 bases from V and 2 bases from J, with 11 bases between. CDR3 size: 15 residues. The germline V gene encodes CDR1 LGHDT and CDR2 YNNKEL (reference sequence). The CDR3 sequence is CASSQGRPGNQPQHF. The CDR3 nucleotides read TGTGCCAGCAGCCAGGGGAGACCCGGCAATCAGCCCCAGCATTTT.

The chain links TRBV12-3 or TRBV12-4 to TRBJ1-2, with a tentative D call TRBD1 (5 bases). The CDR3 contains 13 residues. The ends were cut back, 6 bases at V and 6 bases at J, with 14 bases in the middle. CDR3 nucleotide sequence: TGTGCCAGCAGACAGTCGTCGGGGGATGGCTACACCTTC. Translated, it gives CASRQSSGDGYTF.

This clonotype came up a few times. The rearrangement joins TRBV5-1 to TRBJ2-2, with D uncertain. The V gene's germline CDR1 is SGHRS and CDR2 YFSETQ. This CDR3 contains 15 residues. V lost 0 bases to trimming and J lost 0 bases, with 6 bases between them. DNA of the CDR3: TGCGCCAGCAGCTTGGACGGGCCGAACACCGGGGAGCTGTTTTTT. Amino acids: CASSLDGPNTGELFF.

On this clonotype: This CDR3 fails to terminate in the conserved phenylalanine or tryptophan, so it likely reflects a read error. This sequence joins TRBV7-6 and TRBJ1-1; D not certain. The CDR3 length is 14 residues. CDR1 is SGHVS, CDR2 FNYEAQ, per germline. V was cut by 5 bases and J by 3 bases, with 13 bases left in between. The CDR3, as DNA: TGTGCCAGCAGCCCCAAGCGGTGGGACACTGAAGCTTTCTCT. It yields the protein CASSPKRWDTEAFS.

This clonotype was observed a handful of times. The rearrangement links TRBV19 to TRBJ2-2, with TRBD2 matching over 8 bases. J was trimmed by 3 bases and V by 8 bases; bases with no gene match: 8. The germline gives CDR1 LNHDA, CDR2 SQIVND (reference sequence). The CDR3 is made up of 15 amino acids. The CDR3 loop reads CASAGGGPYTGELFF. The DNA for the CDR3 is TGTGCCAGTGCCGGGGGGGGACCTTACACCGGGGAGCTGTTTTTT.

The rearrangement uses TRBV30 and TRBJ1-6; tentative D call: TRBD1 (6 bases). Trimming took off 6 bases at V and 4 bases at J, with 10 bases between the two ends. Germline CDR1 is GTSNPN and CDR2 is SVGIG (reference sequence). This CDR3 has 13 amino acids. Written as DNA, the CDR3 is TGTGCCTGCATCAGGGGATATAATTCACCCCTCCACTTT. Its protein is CACIRGYNSPLHF.

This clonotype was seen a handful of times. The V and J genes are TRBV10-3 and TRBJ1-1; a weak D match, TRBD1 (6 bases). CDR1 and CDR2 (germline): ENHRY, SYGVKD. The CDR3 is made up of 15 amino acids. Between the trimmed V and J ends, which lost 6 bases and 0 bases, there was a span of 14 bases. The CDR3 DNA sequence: TGTGCCATCAGAAAGGACAGTGCCATGAACACTGAAGCTTTCTTT. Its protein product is CAIRKDSAMNTEAFF.